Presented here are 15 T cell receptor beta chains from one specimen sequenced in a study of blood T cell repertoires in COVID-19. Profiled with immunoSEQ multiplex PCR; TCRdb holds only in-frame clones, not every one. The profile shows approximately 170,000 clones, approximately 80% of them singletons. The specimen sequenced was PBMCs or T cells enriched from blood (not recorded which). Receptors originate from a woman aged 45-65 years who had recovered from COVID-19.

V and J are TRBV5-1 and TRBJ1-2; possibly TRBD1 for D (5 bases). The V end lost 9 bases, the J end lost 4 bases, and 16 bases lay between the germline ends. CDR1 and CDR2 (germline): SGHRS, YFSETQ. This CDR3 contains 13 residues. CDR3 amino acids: CATSHNGAYGYTF. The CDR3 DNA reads TGCGCCACCTCCCATAATGGGGCCTATGGCTACACCTTC.

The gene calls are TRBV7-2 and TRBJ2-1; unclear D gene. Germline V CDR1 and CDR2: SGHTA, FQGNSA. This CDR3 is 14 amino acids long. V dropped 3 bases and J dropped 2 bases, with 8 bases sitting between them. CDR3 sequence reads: CASSLRSAYNEQFF. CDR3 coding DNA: TGTGCCAGCAGCTTGCGCAGCGCCTACAATGAGCAGTTCTTC.

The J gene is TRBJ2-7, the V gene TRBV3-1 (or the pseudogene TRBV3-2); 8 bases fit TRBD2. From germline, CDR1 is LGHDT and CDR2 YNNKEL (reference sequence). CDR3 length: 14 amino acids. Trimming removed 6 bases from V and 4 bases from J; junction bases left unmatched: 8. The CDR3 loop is CASSSAGARYEQYF. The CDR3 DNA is TGTGCCAGCAGTTCAGCGGGAGCAAGATACGAGCAGTACTTC.

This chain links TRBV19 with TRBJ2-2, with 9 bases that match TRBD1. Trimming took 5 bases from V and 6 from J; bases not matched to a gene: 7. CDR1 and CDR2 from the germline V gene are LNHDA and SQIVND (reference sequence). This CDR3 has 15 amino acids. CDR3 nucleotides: TGTGCCAGTAGTCTGACAGGGGGGTGGGCCGGGGAGCTGTTTTTT. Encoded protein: CASSLTGGWAGELFF.

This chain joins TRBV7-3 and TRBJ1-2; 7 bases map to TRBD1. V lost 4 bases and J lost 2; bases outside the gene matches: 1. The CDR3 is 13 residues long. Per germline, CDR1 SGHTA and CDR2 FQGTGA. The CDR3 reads CASSSGGNYGYTF. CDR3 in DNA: TGTGCCAGCAGCTCAGGGGGGAACTATGGCTACACCTTC.

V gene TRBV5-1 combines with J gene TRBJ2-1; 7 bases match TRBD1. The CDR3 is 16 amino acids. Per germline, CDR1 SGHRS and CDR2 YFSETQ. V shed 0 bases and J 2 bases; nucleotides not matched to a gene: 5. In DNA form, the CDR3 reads TGCGCCAGCAGCTTGGAGTACAGGGGCCCCTACAATGAGCAGTTCTTC. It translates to CASSLEYRGPYNEQFF.

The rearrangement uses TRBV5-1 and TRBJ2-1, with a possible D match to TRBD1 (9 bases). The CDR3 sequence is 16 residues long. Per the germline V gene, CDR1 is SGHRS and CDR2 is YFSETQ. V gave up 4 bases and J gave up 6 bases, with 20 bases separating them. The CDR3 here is CASSARSGTGFNEQFF. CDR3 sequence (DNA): TGCGCCAGCAGCGCACGTAGCGGGACAGGGTTCAATGAGCAGTTCTTC.

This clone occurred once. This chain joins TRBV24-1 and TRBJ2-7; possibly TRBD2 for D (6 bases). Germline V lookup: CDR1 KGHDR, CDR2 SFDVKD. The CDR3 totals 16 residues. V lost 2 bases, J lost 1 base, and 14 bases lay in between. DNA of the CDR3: TGTGCCACCAGTGATTCCGATTCCGGGACTTCCTACGAGCAGTACTTC. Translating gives CATSDSDSGTSYEQYF.

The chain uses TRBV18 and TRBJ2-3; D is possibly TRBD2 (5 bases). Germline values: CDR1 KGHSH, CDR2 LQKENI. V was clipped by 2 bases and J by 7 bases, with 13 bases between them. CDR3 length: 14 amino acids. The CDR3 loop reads CASSPRGLPNTQYF. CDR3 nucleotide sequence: TGTGCCAGCTCACCAAGAGGACTTCCCAATACGCAGTATTTT.

The CDR3 nucleotides are TGTGCCAGCAGCCCCACGCGACGGGACAGGTCTTATGGCTACACCTTC. This translates into CASSPTRRDRSYGYTF. This chain uses TRBV3-1 (or the pseudogene TRBV3-2) with TRBJ1-2; 8 nucleotides agree with TRBD1. The CDR3 is 16 residues long. Per germline, CDR1 LGHDT and CDR2 YNNKEL (reference sequence). The trim removed 4 bases at V and 5 bases at J, leaving 12 bases unmatched.

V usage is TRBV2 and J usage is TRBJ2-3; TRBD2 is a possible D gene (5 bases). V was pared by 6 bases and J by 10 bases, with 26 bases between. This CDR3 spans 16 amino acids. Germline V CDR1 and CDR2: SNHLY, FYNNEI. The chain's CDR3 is CASRGPAGDRRYSQYF. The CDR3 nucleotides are TGTGCCAGCAGAGGGCCGGCCGGGGATCGACGGTACTCGCAGTATTTT.

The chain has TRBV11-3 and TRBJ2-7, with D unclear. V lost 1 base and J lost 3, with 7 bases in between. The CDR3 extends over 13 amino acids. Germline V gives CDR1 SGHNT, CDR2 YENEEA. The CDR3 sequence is CASSLGDSYEQYF. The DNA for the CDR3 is TGTGCCAGCAGCTTAGGCGATAGCTACGAGCAGTACTTC.

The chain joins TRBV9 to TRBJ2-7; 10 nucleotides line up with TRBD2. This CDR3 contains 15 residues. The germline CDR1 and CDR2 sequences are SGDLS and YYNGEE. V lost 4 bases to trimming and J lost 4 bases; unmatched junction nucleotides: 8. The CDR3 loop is CASSIASGSWYEQYF. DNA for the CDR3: TGTGCCAGCAGCATCGCTAGCGGGAGTTGGTACGAGCAGTACTTC. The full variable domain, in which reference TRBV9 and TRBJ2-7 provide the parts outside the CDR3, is DSGVTQTPKHLITATGQRVTLRCSPRSGDLSVYWYQQSLDQGLQFLIQYYNGEERAKGNILERFSAQQFPDLHSELNLSSLELGDSALYFCASSIASGSWYEQYFGPGTRLTVT.

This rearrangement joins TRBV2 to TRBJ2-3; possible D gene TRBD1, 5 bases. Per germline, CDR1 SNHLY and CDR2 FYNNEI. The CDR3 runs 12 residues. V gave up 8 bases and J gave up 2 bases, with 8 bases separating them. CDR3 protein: CASGQLTDTQYF. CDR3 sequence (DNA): TGTGCCAGCGGACAACTCACAGATACGCAGTATTTT.

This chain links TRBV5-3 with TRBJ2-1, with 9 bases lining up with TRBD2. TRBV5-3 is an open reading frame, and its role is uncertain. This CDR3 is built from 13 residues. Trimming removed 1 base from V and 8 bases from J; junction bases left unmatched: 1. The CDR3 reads CARSLLAGHEQFF. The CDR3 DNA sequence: TGTGCCAGAAGCTTGCTAGCGGGACATGAGCAGTTCTTC.